What follows are 13 T cell receptor beta chains derived from one specimen sequenced in a study of identifying expanded T cells in peripheral blood. This table comes from immunoSEQ multiplex PCR, and its TCRdb copy is limited to in-frame clones, with some not included. The table includes more than 95,000 clones, more than 75% detected once. Sequencing was done on a sample of blood. The receptors originated from a person aged 18 to 75 in good health.

The chain has TRBV7-9 and TRBJ2-7; D is unclear. Trimming removed 1 base at V and 5 bases at J, with 6 bases between. CDR1 and CDR2 (germline): SEHNR, FQNEAQ (reference sequence). There are 12 residues in the CDR3. CDR3 in amino acids: CASSLGADEQYF. CDR3 DNA: TGTGCCAGCAGCTTAGGGGCCGACGAGCAGTACTTC.

The J gene is TRBJ1-1, the V gene TRBV7-2, with D maybe TRBD1 (5 bases). V lost 3 bases and J 6 bases, leaving 11 bases between the germline ends. This CDR3 contains 13 residues. CDR1 and CDR2 from the germline V gene are SGHTA and FQGNSA. The DNA of the CDR3 is TGTGCCAGCAGCTTCAAAGGAGGGGCTGAAGCTTTCTTT. Encoded protein: CASSFKGGAEAFF.

This chain links TRBV16 with TRBJ2-7; no firm D call. CDR1 and CDR2 (germline): KGHSY, FQNENV. This CDR3 comprises 11 residues. Trimming took 4 bases from V and 10 from J, leaving 11 bases between them. The CDR3 loop is CASSLDGDQYF. The CDR3 nucleotides are TGTGCCAGCAGCCTTGACGGAGACCAGTACTTC.

The chain couples TRBV6-5 to TRBJ2-7; D call uncertain. Trimming took 2 bases from V and 3 from J, leaving 5 bases between them. Per germline, CDR1 MNHEY and CDR2 SVGAGI. CDR3 length: 12 amino acids. The CDR3 reads CASSYPGYEQYF. DNA of the CDR3: TGTGCCAGCAGTTACCCAGGCTACGAGCAGTACTTC.

The rearrangement links TRBV29-1 to TRBJ2-3; possibly TRBD1 for D (7 bases). The CDR3 covers 14 residues. V lost 5 bases and J lost 3, with 15 bases in between. From germline, CDR1 is SQVTM and CDR2 ANQGSEA. The CDR3 DNA reads TGCAGCGTTTCCAGGGGGGAGCTGACAGATACGCAGTATTTT. It translates to CSVSRGELTDTQYF.

The DNA for the CDR3 is TGTGCCAGCACCCGAGCCCTCGGGGGGCTTTACAATGAGCAGTTCTTC. It translates to CASTRALGGLYNEQFF. The rearrangement links TRBV25-1 to TRBJ2-1; D possibly corresponds to TRBD2 (7 bases). Germline-derived CDR1 and CDR2 are MGHDK and SYGVNS. This CDR3 contains 16 residues. The V gene lost 7 bases and the J gene lost 4 bases, with 20 bases spanning the gap.

V gene TRBV2 combines with J gene TRBJ1-3; D is ambiguous. V was pared by 8 bases and J by 0 bases, with 11 bases between. The CDR3 spans 14 residues. CDR1 is SNHLY, CDR2 FYNNEI, per germline. The CDR3 sequence is CASRGRSSGNTIYF. The CDR3 DNA reads TGTGCCAGCCGTGGACGGAGCTCTGGAAACACCATATATTTT. Variable domain in full (rest from reference TRBV2 and TRBJ1-3): EPEVTQTPSHQVTQMGQEVILRCVPISNHLYFYWYRQILGQKVEFLVSFYNNEISEKSEIFDDQFSVERPDGSNFTLKIRSTKLEDSAMYFCASRGRSSGNTIYFGEGSWLTVV.

The genes are TRBV9 and TRBJ1-1, with D maybe TRBD1 (6 bases). Germline CDR1 reads SGDLS; CDR2 reads YYNGEE. V dropped 1 base and J dropped 0 bases, with 10 bases sitting between them. There are 15 residues in the CDR3. The CDR3 loop is CASSVTDSLNTEAFF. The CDR3 DNA is TGTGCCAGCAGCGTAACGGACAGCCTGAACACTGAAGCTTTCTTT.

The chain uses TRBV5-4 and TRBJ2-5; either TRBD1 or TRBD2 may supply D (5 bases each). The CDR3 has 15 residues. Trimming shortened V by 0 bases and J by 0 bases, and 9 bases separated the two germline ends. Per germline, CDR1 SGHNT and CDR2 YYREEE (reference sequence). CDR3: CASSLAGDDQETQYF. The CDR3 DNA follows: TGTGCCAGCAGCTTGGCTGGGGACGACCAAGAGACCCAGTACTTC.

The chain joins TRBV18 to TRBJ2-3; 13 nucleotides match TRBD2. The CDR3 is 16 amino acids. CDR1 and CDR2 (germline): KGHSH, LQKENI. J gave up 8 bases and V 3 bases, and 8 bases lay outside the gene matches. Here the CDR3 DNA reads TGTGCCAGCTCACCCCAACTAGCGGGGGGGCGTGTTACGCAGTATTTT. It translates to CASSPQLAGGRVTQYF.

The rearrangement links TRBV7-3 to TRBJ2-3; D is uncertain. CDR1 is SGHTA and CDR2 is FQGTGA in the germline V gene. This CDR3 is 15 amino acids long. V lost 0 bases to trimming and J lost 6 bases, with 13 bases between them. The CDR3: CASSLTGGLGDTQYF. Written as DNA, the CDR3 is TGTGCCAGCAGCTTAACGGGCGGTTTGGGGGATACGCAGTATTTT.

The chain employs TRBV29-1 and TRBJ2-5, with 7 bases aligning to TRBD1. This CDR3 comprises 14 residues. V was pared by 7 bases and J by 4 bases, with 12 bases of the junction left unmatched. Germline lookup yields CDR1 SQVTM and CDR2 ANQGSEA. As DNA, the CDR3 is TGCAGCGGCCTTAAACAGGGGTCGAGAGAGACCCAGTACTTC. Protein product: CSGLKQGSRETQYF.

The table lists this clone with a few counts. This sequence joins TRBV7-9 and TRBJ1-1; D is ambiguous. The germline gives CDR1 SEHNR, CDR2 FQNEAQ (reference sequence). This CDR3 region has 13 residues. V was pared by 4 bases and J by 4 bases, with 10 bases between. The CDR3 region has the DNA TGTGCCAGCAGCTCAGCGGCGTCCACTGAAGCTTTCTTT. This translates into CASSSAASTEAFF.